These 9 T cell receptor beta chains came from one sample sequenced in a study of CXCR3-negative and CXCR3-positive naive CD8 T cells. Study-wide points: The TRB CDR3s that CXCR3-positive naive cells carried were more hydrophobic than those of CXCR3-negative naive cells.

No antigen is known for these receptors. The authors prepared UMI-labeled TRB cDNA libraries by 5' RACE. Reanalyzing the 5' RACE reads, TCRdb keeps one entry per CDR3 protein, without DNA. The sample includes some 53,000 distinct CDR3 sequences. The sequenced material came from naive CXCR3+ CD8+ T cells from blood. Subset indicated: CD45RO-CCR7+CD27+CD95- naive CD8+ T cells expressing CXCR3 (TNR3+). The receptors were gathered from a human donor in good health. Some clones in this sample may be carry-over from other donors' samples.

The chain has TRBV10-3 and TRBJ1-5; the TCRdb D gene call, TRBD1, has no DNA to confirm it. Germline CDR1 ENHRY, CDR2 SYGVKD. The CDR3 is made up of 15 amino acids. The CDR3 loop is CAISDMDRGGQPQHF.

The chain carries TRBV29-1 and TRBJ2-3; TCRdb returns TRBD1, unconfirmable since there is no DNA. The CDR3 is 13 amino acids. Germline CDR1 reads SQVTM; CDR2 reads ANQGSEA. This chain's CDR3 is CSRRDKYSDTQYF.

The gene calls are TRBV10-1 and TRBJ1-2; TCRdb indicates TRBD1, and absent DNA this call remains unverified. CDR1 is WNHNN, CDR2 SYGVQD, per germline (reference sequence). CDR3 length: 12 residues. The CDR3 is CASRNGTQAYTF.

The chain carries TRBV7-9 and TRBJ2-5; TCRdb picks TRBD1, but there is no DNA to check that call. This CDR3 region has 17 residues. The germline CDR1 and CDR2 sequences are SEHNR and FQNEAQ (reference sequence). The CDR3 reads CASSSSAVKRGAETQYF. Drawing the rest from reference TRBV7-9 and TRBJ2-5, the complete variable domain is DTGVSQNPRHKITKRGQNVTFRCDPISEHNRLYWYRQTLGQGPEFLTYFQNEAQLEKSRLLSDRFSAERPKGSFSTLEIQRTEQGDSAMYLCASSSSAVKRGAETQYFGPGTRLLVL.

The chain has TRBV3-1 and TRBJ2-7; TCRdb lists TRBD1, though no DNA is available to test this call. CDR1 and CDR2 from the germline V gene are LGHDT and YNNKEL (reference sequence). The CDR3 sequence is 18 residues long. CDR3 residues: CASSQENPGDRPSYEQYF.

The rearrangement links TRBV6-4 to TRBJ2-2; without DNA, the TCRdb call of TRBD2 cannot be checked. The CDR3 contains 20 residues. Germline loops: CDR1 MRHNA, CDR2 SNTAGT. CDR3 protein: CASSPRLAGIFTTNTGELFF.

The chain uses TRBV4-1 and TRBJ1-1; TCRdb outputs TRBD1, but without DNA this stays unchecked. CDR3 length: 15 residues. Germline CDR1 is MGHRA and CDR2 is YSYEKL. CDR3 loop: CASSQELRVDTEAFF.

The V gene is TRBV19, the J gene TRBJ1-2; TCRdb's D gene call, TRBD1, goes unchecked for lack of DNA. CDR1 is LNHDA, CDR2 SQIVND, per germline (reference sequence). The CDR3 runs 16 residues. This chain's CDR3 is CASSIWTGAPLYGYTF.

The rearrangement uses TRBV7-3 and TRBJ2-3; TCRdb's D gene call, TRBD1, goes unchecked for lack of DNA. CDR1 SGHTA and CDR2 FQGTGA come from the germline V gene. This CDR3 contains 15 residues. The CDR3 spells CASSLIGADTDTQYF.